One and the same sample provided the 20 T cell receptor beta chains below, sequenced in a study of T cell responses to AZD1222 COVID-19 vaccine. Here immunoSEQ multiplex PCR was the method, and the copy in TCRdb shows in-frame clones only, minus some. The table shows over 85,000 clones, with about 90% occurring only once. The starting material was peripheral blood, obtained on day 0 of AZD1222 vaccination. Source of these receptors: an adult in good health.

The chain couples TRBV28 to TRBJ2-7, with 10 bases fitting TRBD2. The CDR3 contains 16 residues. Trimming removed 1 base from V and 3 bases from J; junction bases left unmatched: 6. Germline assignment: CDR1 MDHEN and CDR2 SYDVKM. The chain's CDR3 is CASSLSLAGVYYEQYF. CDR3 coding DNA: TGTGCCAGCAGTTTATCCCTAGCGGGAGTTTACTACGAGCAGTACTTC. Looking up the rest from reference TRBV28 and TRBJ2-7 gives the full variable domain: DVKVTQSSRYLVKRTGEKVFLECVQDMDHENMFWYRQDPGLGLRLIYFSYDVKMKEKGDIPEGYSVSREKKERFSLILESASTNQTSMYLCASSLSLAGVYYEQYFGPGTRLTVT.

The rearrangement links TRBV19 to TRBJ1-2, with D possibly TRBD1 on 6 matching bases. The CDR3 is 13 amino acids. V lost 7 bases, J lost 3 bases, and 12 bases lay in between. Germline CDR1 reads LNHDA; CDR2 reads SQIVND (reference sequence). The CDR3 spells CASNPRTDYGYTF. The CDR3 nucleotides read TGTGCCAGTAACCCCCGGACAGACTATGGCTACACCTTC.

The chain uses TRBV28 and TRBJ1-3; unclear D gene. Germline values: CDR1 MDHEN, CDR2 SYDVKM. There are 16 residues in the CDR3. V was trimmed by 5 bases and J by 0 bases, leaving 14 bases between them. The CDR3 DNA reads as TGTGCCAGCAGTCCTTATGGACGGATCTCTGGAAACACCATATATTTT. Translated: CASSPYGRISGNTIYF.

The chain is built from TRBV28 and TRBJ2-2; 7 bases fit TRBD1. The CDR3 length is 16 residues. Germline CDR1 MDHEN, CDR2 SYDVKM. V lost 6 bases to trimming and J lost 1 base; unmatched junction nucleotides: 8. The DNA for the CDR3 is TGTGCCAGCAGCCTCGAGGGGGACAGGAACACCGGGGAGCTGTTTTTT. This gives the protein CASSLEGDRNTGELFF.

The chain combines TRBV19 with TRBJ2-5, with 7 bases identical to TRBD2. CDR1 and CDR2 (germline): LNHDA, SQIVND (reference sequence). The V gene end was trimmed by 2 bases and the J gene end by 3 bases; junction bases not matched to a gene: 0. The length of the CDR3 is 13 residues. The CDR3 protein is CASSIRGEETQYF. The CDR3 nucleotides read TGTGCCAGTAGTATACGGGGGGAAGAGACCCAGTACTTC.

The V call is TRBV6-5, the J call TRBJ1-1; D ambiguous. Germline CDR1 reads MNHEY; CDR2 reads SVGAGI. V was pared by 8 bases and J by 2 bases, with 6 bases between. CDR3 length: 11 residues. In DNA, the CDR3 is TGTGCCAGCCGGACTAACACTGAAGCTTTCTTT. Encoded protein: CASRTNTEAFF.

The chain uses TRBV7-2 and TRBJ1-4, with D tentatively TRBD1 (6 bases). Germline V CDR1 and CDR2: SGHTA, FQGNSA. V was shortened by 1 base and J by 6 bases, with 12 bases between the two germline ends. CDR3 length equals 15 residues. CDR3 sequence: CASSLEGGWDEKLFF. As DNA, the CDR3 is TGTGCCAGCAGCTTAGAAGGGGGTTGGGATGAAAAACTGTTTTTT.

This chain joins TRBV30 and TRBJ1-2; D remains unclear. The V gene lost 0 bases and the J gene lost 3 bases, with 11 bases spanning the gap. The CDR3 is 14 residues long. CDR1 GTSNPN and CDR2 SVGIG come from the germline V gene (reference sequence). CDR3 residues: CAWSVQRVYYGYTF. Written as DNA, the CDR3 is TGTGCCTGGAGTGTACAAAGGGTCTACTATGGCTACACCTTC.

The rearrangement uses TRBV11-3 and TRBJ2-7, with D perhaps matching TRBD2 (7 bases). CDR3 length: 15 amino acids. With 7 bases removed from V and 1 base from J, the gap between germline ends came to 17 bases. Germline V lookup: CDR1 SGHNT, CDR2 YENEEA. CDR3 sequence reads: CASTPVGGGSYEQYF. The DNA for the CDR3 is TGTGCCAGCACCCCGGTAGGGGGGGGATCCTACGAGCAGTACTTC.

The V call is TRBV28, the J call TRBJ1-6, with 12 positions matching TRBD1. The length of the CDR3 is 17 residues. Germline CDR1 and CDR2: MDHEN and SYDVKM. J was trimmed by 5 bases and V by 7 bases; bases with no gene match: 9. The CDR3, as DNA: TGTGCCAGCATCACCTCCGGGACAGGGGGCAATAATTCACCCCTCCACTTT. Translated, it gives CASITSGTGGNNSPLHF.

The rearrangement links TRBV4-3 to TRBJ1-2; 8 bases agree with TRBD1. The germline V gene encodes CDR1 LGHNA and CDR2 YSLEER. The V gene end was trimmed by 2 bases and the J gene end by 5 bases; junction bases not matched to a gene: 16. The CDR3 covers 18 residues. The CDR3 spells CASSQTRTGLSSGYGYTF. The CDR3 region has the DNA TGCGCCAGCAGCCAAACGCGGACAGGGTTGAGTTCAGGGTATGGCTACACCTTC.

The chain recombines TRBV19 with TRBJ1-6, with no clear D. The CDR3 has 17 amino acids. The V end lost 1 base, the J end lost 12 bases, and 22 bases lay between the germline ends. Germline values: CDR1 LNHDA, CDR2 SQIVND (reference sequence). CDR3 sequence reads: CASSIGPEPRSEIPLHF. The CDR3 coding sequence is TGTGCCAGTAGTATAGGGCCAGAGCCCCGATCGGAGATACCCCTCCACTTT. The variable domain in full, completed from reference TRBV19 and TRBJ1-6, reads DGGITQSPKYLFRKEGQNVTLSCEQNLNHDAMYWYRQDPGQGLRLIYYSQIVNDFQKGDIAEGYSVSREKKESFPLTVTSAQKNPTAFYLCASSIGPEPRSEIPLHFGNGTRLTVT.

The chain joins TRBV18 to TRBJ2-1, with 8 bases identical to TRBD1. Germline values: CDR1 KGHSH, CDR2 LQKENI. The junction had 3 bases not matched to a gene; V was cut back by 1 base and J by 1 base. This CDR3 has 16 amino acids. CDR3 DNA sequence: TGTGCCAGCTCACCACTCGGGACAGGTTCCTACAATGAGCAGTTCTTC. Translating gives CASSPLGTGSYNEQFF.

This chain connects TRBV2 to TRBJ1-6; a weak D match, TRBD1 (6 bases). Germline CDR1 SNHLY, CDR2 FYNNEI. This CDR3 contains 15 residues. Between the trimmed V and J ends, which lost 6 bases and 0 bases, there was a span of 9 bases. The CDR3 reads CASRGASSYNSPLHF. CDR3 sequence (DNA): TGTGCCAGCAGGGGGGCAAGCTCCTATAATTCACCCCTCCACTTT.

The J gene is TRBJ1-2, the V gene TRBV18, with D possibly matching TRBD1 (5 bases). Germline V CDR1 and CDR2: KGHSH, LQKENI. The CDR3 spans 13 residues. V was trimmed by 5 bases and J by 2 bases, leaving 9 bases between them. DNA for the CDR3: TGTGCCAGCTCAACCCGGGACAACTATGGCTACACCTTC. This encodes CASSTRDNYGYTF.

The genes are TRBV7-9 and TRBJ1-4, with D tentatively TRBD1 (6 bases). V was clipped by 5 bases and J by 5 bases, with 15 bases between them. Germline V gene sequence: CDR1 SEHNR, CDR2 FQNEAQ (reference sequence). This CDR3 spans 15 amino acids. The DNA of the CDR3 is TGTGCCAGCAGCCCTAGAGCAGGACAGAATGAAAAACTGTTTTTT. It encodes CASSPRAGQNEKLFF.

This CDR3 is CASSSGQGARELFF. The CDR3 DNA reads TGTGCCAGCAGCTCGGGACAGGGGGCCCGGGAGCTGTTTTTT. The rearrangement links TRBV7-6 to TRBJ2-2, with 12 nucleotides matching TRBD1. CDR1 is SGHVS and CDR2 is FNYEAQ in the germline V gene. The CDR3 consists of 14 residues. V dropped 4 bases and J dropped 9; count of bases not matched to a gene: 3.

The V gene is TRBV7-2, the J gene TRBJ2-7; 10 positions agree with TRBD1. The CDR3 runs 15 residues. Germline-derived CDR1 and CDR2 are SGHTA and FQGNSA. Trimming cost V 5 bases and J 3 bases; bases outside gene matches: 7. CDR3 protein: CASSPAGTGVYEQYF. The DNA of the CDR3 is TGTGCCAGCAGCCCCGCAGGGACAGGGGTCTACGAGCAGTACTTC.

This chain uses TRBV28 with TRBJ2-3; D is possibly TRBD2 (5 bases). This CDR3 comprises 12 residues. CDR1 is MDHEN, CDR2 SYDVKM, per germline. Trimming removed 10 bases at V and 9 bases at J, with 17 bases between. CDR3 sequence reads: CATSSTGYTQYF. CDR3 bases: TGTGCCACCTCTTCAACGGGGTACACGCAGTATTTT.

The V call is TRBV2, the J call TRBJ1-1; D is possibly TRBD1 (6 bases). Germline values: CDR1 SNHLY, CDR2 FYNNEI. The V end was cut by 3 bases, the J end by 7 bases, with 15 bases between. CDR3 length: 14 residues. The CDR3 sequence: CASSDVRTVVEAFF. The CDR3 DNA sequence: TGTGCCAGCAGTGATGTTCGGACAGTCGTTGAAGCTTTCTTT.